This entry lists 15 T cell receptor beta chains sequenced from one sample in a study of CD8+ T cells in alopecia areata. The sequencing template was cDNA reverse transcribed from extracted RNA. Method: immunoSEQ multiplex PCR; TCRdb's copy keeps in-frame clones and lacks some. The sample holds 200,000 to 250,000 clones, less than 75% seen once. Treatment denoted: oral pan-JAK inhibitor, 5-10 mg twice daily. The starting material was CD4+ T cells sorted from blood, obtained at week 4, from a patient treated with tofacitinib. Every receptor here comes from a human donor with alopecia areata.

The V call is TRBV5-1, the J call TRBJ2-7, with D unresolved. Germline CDR1 SGHRS, CDR2 YFSETQ. The CDR3 covers 14 residues. Between the trimmed V and J ends, which lost 0 bases and 0 bases, there was a span of 7 bases. CDR3 nucleotides: TGCGCCAGCAGCTTGGAGTACAGCTCCTACGAGCAGTACTTC. Protein product: CASSLEYSSYEQYF.

The chain carries TRBV6-6 and TRBJ2-3; no firm D call. The CDR3 consists of 14 residues. The V gene lost 1 base and the J gene lost 3 bases, with 8 bases spanning the gap. Germline V gene sequence: CDR1 MNHNY, CDR2 SVGAGI (reference sequence). The CDR3 coding sequence is TGTGCCAGCAGTTACTTGGACCAAACAGATACGCAGTATTTT. This translates into CASSYLDQTDTQYF.

The chain joins TRBV5-1 to TRBJ2-7; weak D call: TRBD1 (6 bases). Trimming cost V 4 bases and J 9 bases, with 14 bases left between them. This CDR3 is 12 amino acids long. Germline V CDR1 and CDR2: SGHRS, YFSETQ. For the CDR3, the DNA is TGCGCCAGCAGCGGAACCGGGACACTGCAGTACTTC. Translation gives CASSGTGTLQYF.

This clone was found a few times. The chain links TRBV29-1 to TRBJ1-5; no definite D call. The CDR3 is 12 residues long. Looked up from germline, CDR1 is SQVTM and CDR2 is ANQGSEA. Between the trimmed V and J ends, which lost 4 bases and 0 bases, there was a span of 4 bases. CDR3 bases: TGCAGCGTTGTCGATAGCAATCAGCCCCAGCATTTT. This encodes CSVVDSNQPQHF.

V and J are TRBV30 and TRBJ1-2, with D hard to call. V lost 2 bases and J lost 7, with 14 bases in between. Per the germline V gene, CDR1 is GTSNPN and CDR2 is SVGIG (reference sequence). CDR3 size: 13 residues. The CDR3 DNA is TGTGCCTGGAGTACCGAACCTTGGGGTGGCTACACCTTC. Protein product: CAWSTEPWGGYTF.

This chain joins TRBV6-6 and TRBJ2-7; the match to TRBD1 covers 8 bases. The germline V gene has CDR1 MNHNY and CDR2 SVGAGI (reference sequence). After removal of 7 bases from V and 4 bases from J, the junction contained 9 bases not matched to a gene. CDR3 size: 14 residues. The CDR3 loop reads CASNKGQGLYEQYF. CDR3 DNA sequence: TGTGCCAGCAATAAAGGACAGGGATTATACGAGCAGTACTTC.

This rearrangement joins TRBV5-6 to TRBJ2-2; 7 nucleotides line up with TRBD2. This CDR3 is built from 14 residues. V dropped 4 bases and J dropped 6; count of bases not matched to a gene: 6. Germline CDR1 reads SGHDT; CDR2 reads YYEEEE. CDR3 nucleotides: TGTGCCAGCAGCCTCCCCCGGGGGGCCGGGGAGCTGTTTTTT. Translating gives CASSLPRGAGELFF.

This chain uses TRBV2 with TRBJ1-1, with no clear D. Germline V lookup: CDR1 SNHLY, CDR2 FYNNEI. Between the trimmed V and J ends, which lost 2 bases and 2 bases, there was a span of 6 bases. The CDR3 extends over 13 amino acids. The CDR3 loop is CASSELGNTEAFF. The CDR3 DNA is TGTGCCAGCAGTGAACTGGGTAACACTGAAGCTTTCTTT. Supplemented by reference TRBV2 and TRBJ1-1, the full variable domain reads EPEVTQTPSHQVTQMGQEVILRCVPISNHLYFYWYRQILGQKVEFLVSFYNNEISEKSEIFDDQFSVERPDGSNFTLKIRSTKLEDSAMYFCASSELGNTEAFFGQGTRLTVV.

The chain has TRBV6-7 and TRBJ2-3; D is possibly TRBD1 (5 bases). TRBV6-7 falls under the ORF class, with uncertain function. The CDR3 has 12 residues. V was pared by 5 bases and J by 3 bases, with 6 bases between. DNA of the CDR3: TGTGCCAGCAGTCAGGGTACAGATACGCAGTATTTT. Translated, it gives CASSQGTDTQYF.

This chain links TRBV5-6 with TRBJ2-5, with TRBD1 matching over 8 bases. This CDR3 has 14 residues. Germline V gives CDR1 SGHDT, CDR2 YYEEEE. With 3 bases clipped from V and 3 bases from J, the junction kept 4 bases outside the gene matches. CDR3 nucleotides: TGTGCCAGCAGCTCCCAGGGGGCTGAAGAGACCCAGTACTTC. Amino acid sequence: CASSSQGAEETQYF.

This chain connects TRBV28 to TRBJ2-6; D is perhaps TRBD2 (5 bases). CDR3 length: 16 amino acids. Germline V gene data show CDR1 as MDHEN and CDR2 as SYDVKM. V shed 4 bases and J shed 5 bases, with 15 bases lying between them. CDR3 nucleotides: TGTGCCAGCAGTTCTCCGGGGAGAAAGAGGGCCAACGTCCTGACTTTC. Translation: CASSSPGRKRANVLTF. Based on the CDR3 plus reference TRBV28 and TRBJ2-6, the full variable domain is DVKVTQSSRYLVKRTGEKVFLECVQDMDHENMFWYRQDPGLGLRLIYFSYDVKMKEKGDIPEGYSVSREKKERFSLILESASTNQTSMYLCASSSPGRKRANVLTFGAGSRLTVL.

This chain joins TRBV30 and TRBJ1-1; D is possibly TRBD1 (5 bases). The germline V gene encodes CDR1 GTSNPN and CDR2 SVGIG (reference sequence). This CDR3 comprises 12 residues. V lost 7 bases and J lost 1, with 10 bases in between. CDR3 bases: TGTGCCTTGGGACGGCAGAACACTGAAGCTTTCTTT. As protein: CALGRQNTEAFF.

The gene calls are TRBV21-1 and TRBJ2-1; TRBD2, the table's D call, was not compared with the DNA. TRBV21-1 is a recognized pseudogene. The CDR3 spans 15 residues. CDR3 region: CASSTPRGGRCEQFF. DNA for the CDR3: TGTGCCAGCAGCACCCCTAGGGGGGGAAGGTGTGAGCAGTTCTTC.

The chain has TRBV27 and TRBJ2-3, with D unresolved. This CDR3 is 13 amino acids long. Germline CDR1 and CDR2: MNHEY and SMNVEV (reference sequence). V was shortened by 6 bases and J by 5 bases, with 12 bases between the two germline ends. CDR3 residues: CASSHLAIDTQYF. The CDR3 DNA reads as TGTGCCAGCAGCCACCTGGCAATAGATACGCAGTATTTT.

This clone was counted only a few times. V usage is TRBV7-2 and J usage is TRBJ1-6; no clear D. CDR1 and CDR2 from the germline V gene are SGHTA and FQGNSA. The CDR3 is made up of 15 amino acids. Trimming removed 1 base from V and 10 bases from J, with 14 bases in between. CDR3 bases: TGTGCCAGCAGCTTAGGTACCCCAAGGACGTCACCCCTCCACTTT. This codes for CASSLGTPRTSPLHF.